Following are 29 T cell receptor beta chains from one sample sequenced in a study of control samples from healthy donors and cancer patients. Assay: immunoSEQ multiplex PCR; the TCRdb copy retains only in-frame clones and omits some. The sample has some 120,000 clones, 80% to 95% seen once. Input material: PBMCs. These receptors all come from an elderly man with head and neck cancer.

The chain carries TRBV13 and TRBJ1-3; D is ambiguous. Per germline, CDR1 PRHDT and CDR2 FYEKMQ (reference sequence). V gave up 4 bases and J gave up 2 bases, with 3 bases separating them. This CDR3 has 12 residues. This CDR3 reads CASSSTGNTIYF. The CDR3 bases are TGTGCCAGCAGCTCTACTGGAAACACCATATATTTT.

The chain links TRBV4-2 to TRBJ2-7; 7 bases are a match to TRBD1. Trimming removed 4 bases from V and 4 bases from J; junction bases left unmatched: 10. CDR3 length: 15 residues. Germline V lookup: CDR1 LGHNA, CDR2 YNFKEQ. The CDR3 reads CASSPAGTEDYEQYF. The CDR3 nucleotides read TGTGCCAGCAGCCCCGCCGGGACAGAGGATTACGAGCAGTACTTC.

The chain combines TRBV11-3 with TRBJ1-1; D is unclear. The germline gives CDR1 SGHNT, CDR2 YENEEA. The CDR3 sequence is 14 residues long. Trimming pared 1 base from V and 0 bases from J, leaving 6 bases between. CDR3 sequence: CASSLGGVNTEAFF. CDR3 bases: TGTGCCAGCAGCTTAGGTGGGGTGAACACTGAAGCTTTCTTT.

The chain joins TRBV5-1 to TRBJ1-5; D is unclear. The V end was cut by 5 bases, the J end by 3 bases, with 9 bases between. CDR1 is SGHRS and CDR2 is YFSETQ in the germline V gene. The CDR3 loop spans 13 amino acids. CDR3: CASRGDTNQPQHF. CDR3 nucleotide sequence: TGCGCCAGCAGAGGAGATACCAATCAGCCCCAGCATTTT.

The V call is TRBV21-1, the J call TRBJ1-6. TRBV21-1 is recorded as a pseudogene. This CDR3 is built from 13 residues. The CDR3 is CASNAYYNSPLHF. CDR3 nucleotide sequence: TGTGCCAGCAATGCTTATTATAATTCACCCCTCCACTTT.

The rearrangement uses TRBV30 and TRBJ1-2; no firm D call. This CDR3 spans 13 amino acids. Germline values: CDR1 GTSNPN, CDR2 SVGIG (reference sequence). Trimming stripped 2 bases from V and 4 bases from J, with 11 bases between. CDR3 bases: TGTGCCTGGAGTCCAGGCTATGGCTATGGCTACACCTTC. Translation gives CAWSPGYGYGYTF.

V is TRBV6-5 and J is TRBJ2-2; 8 bases match TRBD2. V gave up 5 bases and J gave up 6 bases; unmatched junction bases: 5. This CDR3 region has 14 residues. Germline V CDR1 and CDR2: MNHEY, SVGAGI. CDR3 nucleotide sequence: TGTGCCAGCAGTCCGGGGGGGCCGGCCGGGGAGCTGTTTTTT. Amino acid sequence: CASSPGGPAGELFF.

This chain uses TRBV5-1 with TRBJ2-3; the match to TRBD1 covers 9 bases. The CDR3 covers 16 residues. The germline gives CDR1 SGHRS, CDR2 YFSETQ. J gave up 1 base and V 3 bases, and 6 bases lay outside the gene matches. The CDR3 coding sequence is TGCGCCAGCAGCTCACAGGGGGCTTCTGGCACAGATACGCAGTATTTT. This encodes CASSSQGASGTDTQYF. Looking up the rest from reference TRBV5-1 and TRBJ2-3 gives the full variable domain: KAGVTQTPRYLIKTRGQQVTLSCSPISGHRSVSWYQQTPGQGLQFLFEYFSETQRNKGNFPGRFSGRQFSNSRSEMNVSTLELGDSALYLCASSSQGASGTDTQYFGPGTRLTVL.

The V and J genes are TRBV5-4 and TRBJ2-3; 7 bases are a match to TRBD2. J lost 6 bases, V lost 0 bases, and 4 bases had no gene match. The CDR3 runs 14 residues. The germline CDR1 and CDR2 sequences are SGHNT and YYREEE (reference sequence). CDR3 DNA sequence: TGTGCCAGCAGCTTGGTGAACGGGGGGGATACGCAGTATTTT. Protein sequence: CASSLVNGGDTQYF.

This chain links TRBV7-9 with TRBJ1-3; maybe TRBD1 (5 bases). Germline V gene data show CDR1 as SEHNR and CDR2 as FQNEAQ (reference sequence). This CDR3 has 14 amino acids. V lost 4 bases and J 0 bases, leaving 7 bases between the germline ends. In nucleotides, the CDR3 is TGTGCCAGCAGCTCACAGGTCTCTGGAAACACCATATATTTT. It yields the protein CASSSQVSGNTIYF.

This sequence joins TRBV19 and TRBJ1-2; D call uncertain. V was pared by 5 bases and J by 0 bases, with 7 bases between. Germline values: CDR1 LNHDA, CDR2 SQIVND (reference sequence). The CDR3 has 13 amino acids. CDR3: CASSSVANYGYTF. Written as DNA, the CDR3 is TGTGCCAGTAGTTCGGTAGCTAACTATGGCTACACCTTC.

This chain joins TRBV6-2 or TRBV6-3 and TRBJ2-4, with D possibly being TRBD2 (6 bases). Germline CDR1 and CDR2: MNHEY and SVGEGT. The V and J ends lost 6 bases and 3 bases respectively, with 15 bases between them. The CDR3 sequence is 15 residues long. In DNA, the CDR3 is TGTGCCAGCAGCTCCCTAGGAGGGAGCAAAAACATTCAGTACTTC. Translated, it gives CASSSLGGSKNIQYF.

The genes are TRBV18 and TRBJ1-2; D unclear. V was pared by 2 bases and J by 7 bases, with 11 bases between. CDR1 KGHSH and CDR2 LQKENI come from the germline V gene. The CDR3 has 13 amino acids. The DNA of the CDR3 is TGTGCCAGCTCACCAGAAGACTGGGCTGGCTACACCTTC. It codes for CASSPEDWAGYTF.

With regard to this clone: The sample carries other DNA sequences with the same CDR3. This sequence joins TRBV19 and TRBJ2-7; the D is unclear. Germline CDR1 LNHDA, CDR2 SQIVND (reference sequence). Trimming pared 5 bases from V and 0 bases from J, leaving 8 bases between. CDR3 length: 13 amino acids. The CDR3 is CASSRKSSYEQYF. In DNA, the CDR3 is TGTGCCAGTAGTCGAAAAAGCTCCTACGAGCAGTACTTC.

V and J are TRBV5-6 and TRBJ1-2, with no clear D. From germline, CDR1 is SGHDT and CDR2 YYEEEE. This CDR3 region has 14 residues. With 0 bases removed from V and 4 bases from J, the gap between germline ends came to 10 bases. In nucleotides, the CDR3 is TGTGCCAGCAGCTTGGTGAGCATCGGCTATGGCTACACCTTC. Its protein product is CASSLVSIGYGYTF.

J is TRBJ1-1 and V is TRBV11-3, with 7 bases fitting TRBD1. The CDR3 totals 13 residues. In germline, CDR1 is SGHNT, CDR2 YENEEA. Losses at the gene ends were 5 bases for V and 4 bases for J; bases not matched to a gene: 4. The DNA for the CDR3 is TGTGCCAGCAGCATAAACAGGGGCACTGAAGCTTTCTTT. Translated, it gives CASSINRGTEAFF.

This clone was picked up one time. J is TRBJ1-3 and V is TRBV6-5; a weak D match, TRBD1 (6 bases). CDR3 length: 14 residues. CDR1 MNHEY and CDR2 SVGAGI come from the germline V gene. Trimming removed 8 bases from V and 0 bases from J, with 11 bases in between. Here the CDR3 reads CASRAGASGNTIYF. The CDR3 DNA reads as TGTGCCAGCCGGGCGGGGGCCTCTGGAAACACCATATATTTT.

This chain's CDR3 is CASTPRSRGGAYEQYF. The CDR3, as DNA: TGTGCCAGTACACCCCGTTCAAGGGGGGGGGCTTACGAGCAGTACTTC. The genes are TRBV19 and TRBJ2-7; maybe TRBD2 (7 bases). Germline loops: CDR1 LNHDA, CDR2 SQIVND (reference sequence). The CDR3 sequence is 16 residues long. Trimming removed 7 bases from V and 4 bases from J, with 23 bases in between.

This clone has just one count. This rearrangement joins TRBV30 to TRBJ2-1; 15 positions agree with TRBD2. The germline V gene encodes CDR1 GTSNPN and CDR2 SVGIG (reference sequence). This CDR3 has 14 residues. The ends lost 5 bases at V and 8 bases at J; junction bases unmatched: 4. The DNA of the CDR3 is TGTGCCTGGGGACTAGCGGGAGGGCATGATGAGCAGTTCTTC. Encoded protein: CAWGLAGGHDEQFF.

The chain recombines TRBV5-1 with TRBJ2-5; TRBD2 matches 7 bases. The CDR3 consists of 16 residues. CDR1 is SGHRS and CDR2 is YFSETQ in the germline V gene. V gave up 4 bases and J gave up 1 base; unmatched junction bases: 10. The CDR3 here is CASSEFRGEIQETQYF. CDR3 sequence (DNA): TGCGCCAGCAGCGAGTTCCGGGGGGAAATCCAAGAGACCCAGTACTTC. The entire variable domain, with the rest obtained from reference TRBV5-1 and TRBJ2-5, is as follows: KAGVTQTPRYLIKTRGQQVTLSCSPISGHRSVSWYQQTPGQGLQFLFEYFSETQRNKGNFPGRFSGRQFSNSRSEMNVSTLELGDSALYLCASSEFRGEIQETQYFGPGTRLLVL.

This chain connects TRBV3-1 (or the pseudogene TRBV3-2) to TRBJ2-3; D possibly corresponds to TRBD2 (6 bases). This CDR3 region has 14 residues. Between the trimmed V and J ends, which lost 1 base and 1 base, there was a span of 6 bases. Germline V gene sequence: CDR1 LGHDT, CDR2 YNNKEL (reference sequence). CDR3 protein: CASSQGGGTDTQYF. CDR3 nucleotide sequence: TGTGCCAGCAGCCAAGGGGGGGGCACAGATACGCAGTATTTT.

This chain connects TRBV11-2 to TRBJ2-1; D possibly matches TRBD1 or TRBD2 (7 bases each). V was shortened by 5 bases and J by 2 bases, with 19 bases between the two germline ends. This CDR3 region has 17 residues. Germline CDR1 is SGHAT and CDR2 is FQNNGV. CDR3 in DNA: TGTGCCAGCAGCCCGATAGGGAGGGGGCTCCCCTACAATGAGCAGTTCTTC. Translating gives CASSPIGRGLPYNEQFF.

The chain recombines TRBV5-1 with TRBJ1-5; weak D call: TRBD1 (5 bases). The germline CDR1 and CDR2 sequences are SGHRS and YFSETQ. V shed 4 bases and J shed 0 bases, with 11 bases lying between them. The CDR3 consists of 15 residues. CDR3 DNA sequence: TGCGCCAGCAGCATATCAGGGTATAGCAATCAGCCCCAGCATTTT. Its protein is CASSISGYSNQPQHF. Together with reference TRBV5-1 and TRBJ1-5, the CDR3 gives the full variable domain: KAGVTQTPRYLIKTRGQQVTLSCSPISGHRSVSWYQQTPGQGLQFLFEYFSETQRNKGNFPGRFSGRQFSNSRSEMNVSTLELGDSALYLCASSISGYSNQPQHFGDGTRLSIL.

V is TRBV5-1 and J is TRBJ1-3; unclear D gene. CDR1 is SGHRS, CDR2 YFSETQ, per germline. The CDR3 sequence is 14 residues long. The V end lost 0 bases, the J end lost 5 bases, and 9 bases lay between the germline ends. The CDR3 DNA reads TGCGCCAGCAGCTTGGGAAATAGTAGAAACACCATATATTTT. Amino acids: CASSLGNSRNTIYF. The full variable domain, its missing parts supplied by reference TRBV5-1 and TRBJ1-3, is KAGVTQTPRYLIKTRGQQVTLSCSPISGHRSVSWYQQTPGQGLQFLFEYFSETQRNKGNFPGRFSGRQFSNSRSEMNVSTLELGDSALYLCASSLGNSRNTIYFGEGSWLTVV.

The chain uses TRBV4-3 and TRBJ1-2; D is unclear. This CDR3 is 17 amino acids long. The V end was cut by 0 bases, the J end by 0 bases, with 14 bases between. Germline V gene data show CDR1 as LGHNA and CDR2 as YSLEER. CDR3 sequence (DNA): TGCGCCAGCAGCCAAGAGTTAGGGCGGAGAGCTAACTATGGCTACACCTTC. Amino acid sequence: CASSQELGRRANYGYTF.

The rearrangement uses TRBV19 and TRBJ1-2; TRBD1 matches at 7 bases. J lost 4 bases, V lost 6 bases, and 14 bases had no gene match. The CDR3 contains 16 residues. CDR1 and CDR2 (germline): LNHDA, SQIVND (reference sequence). The CDR3 is CASSDVRGQGSYGYTF. DNA of the CDR3: TGTGCCAGTAGCGATGTTAGGGGGCAGGGCTCCTATGGCTACACCTTC.

This chain joins TRBV19 and TRBJ1-2; D unclear. Looked up from germline, CDR1 is LNHDA and CDR2 is SQIVND (reference sequence). The CDR3 has 14 amino acids. The V end was cut by 1 base, the J end by 8 bases, with 14 bases between. Written as DNA, the CDR3 is TGTGCCAGTAGTATAGTGTCGACTGTCGGGGGCTACACCTTC. Protein sequence: CASSIVSTVGGYTF.

The chain couples TRBV10-1 to TRBJ1-3; D perhaps matches TRBD1 (5 bases). Germline V lookup: CDR1 WNHNN, CDR2 SYGVQD (reference sequence). Trimming removed 6 bases from V and 0 bases from J, with 9 bases in between. This CDR3 is 14 amino acids long. The CDR3 nucleotides are TGCGCCAGCAGGGGGCAGAGCTCTGGAAACACCATATATTTT. Protein product: CASRGQSSGNTIYF.

This clone was counted a single time. The chain joins TRBV4-1 to TRBJ1-1; 7 bases align to TRBD1. The V segment lost 2 bases and the J segment 5 bases; nucleotides outside the gene matches: 11. Germline V gene data show CDR1 as MGHRA and CDR2 as YSYEKL. This CDR3 has 16 residues. The CDR3 protein is CASSQSGGGGWTEAFF. CDR3 in DNA: TGCGCCAGCAGCCAATCAGGGGGTGGGGGTTGGACTGAAGCTTTCTTT.